Listed here is a single T cell receptor (beta chain). In the original workflow: Reference gene primer amplification in the assay estimated nucleated cell counts. Only in-frame clones appear in the TCRdb table, and some are missing; sequencing was by immunoSEQ multiplex PCR. Clonal size and the V and J genes are those of that table, whereas D and trimming came from the DNA. In the table there are approximately 250,000 clones, about four fifths of which are singletons. This entry comes from a study of blood T cell repertoires in COVID-19. Across the whole study: Some COVID-19 samples were acute and others convalescent; all came from the United States, Italy and Spain. Sample material is recorded as cDNA or gDNA derived from T cells, B-cell-depleted T cells, or PBMCs.

This CDR3 comprises 13 residues. Trimming removed 3 bases from V and 6 bases from J, with 8 bases in between. Germline lookup yields CDR1 SEHNR and CDR2 FQNEAQ (reference sequence). Sequencing was performed on peripheral blood. This sequence joins TRBV7-9 and TRBJ2-2; the D gene is possibly TRBD1 (5 bases). The TCR comes from a man in his fifties or sixties with acute or convalescent COVID-19. The chain's CDR3 is CASSFSGSGELFF. The CDR3 coding sequence is TGTGCCAGCAGCTTTTCAGGGTCCGGGGAGCTGTTTTTT.